Reported below is one T cell receptor beta chain. Its antigen is still unknown. The record originates from a study of PD-1 blockade in mismatch repair-deficient tumors. Broader study findings: After pembrolizumab, tumor-resident clones rose rapidly, then generally contracted before radiologic responses.

Trimming removed 3 bases at V and 4 bases at J, with 4 bases between. In germline, CDR1 is DFQATT, CDR2 SNEGSKA (reference sequence). The CDR3 contains 11 residues. Here immunoSEQ multiplex PCR was the method, and the copy in TCRdb shows in-frame clones only, minus some. The repertoire holds approximately 9,800 clones, with 86% as singletons. As for time point: roughly 10-day in vitro stimulation with candidate neoantigen peptide 2. PCR or immunohistochemistry showed mismatch repair deficiency in every enrolled patient. A roughly ten-day in vitro culture was run per each of seven reactive peptides. The sequencing used cells cultured in vitro, collected from a patient treated with pembrolizumab. This sequence originates from an adult with mismatch repair-deficient cancer. V is TRBV20-1 and J is TRBJ1-5, with unresolved D. CDR3 residues: CSARINQPQHF. As DNA, the CDR3 is TGCAGTGCTAGGATAAATCAGCCCCAGCATTTT.